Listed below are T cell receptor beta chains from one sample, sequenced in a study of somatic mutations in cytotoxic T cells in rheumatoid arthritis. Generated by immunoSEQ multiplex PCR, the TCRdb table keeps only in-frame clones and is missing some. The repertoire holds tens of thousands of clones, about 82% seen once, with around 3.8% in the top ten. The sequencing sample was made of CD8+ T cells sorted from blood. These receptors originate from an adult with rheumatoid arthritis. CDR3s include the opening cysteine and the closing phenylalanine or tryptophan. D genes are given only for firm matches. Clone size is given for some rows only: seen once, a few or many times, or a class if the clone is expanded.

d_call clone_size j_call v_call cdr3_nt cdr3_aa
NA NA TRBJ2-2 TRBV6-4 TGTGCCAGCAGGGGGGACACCGGGGAGCTGTTTTTT CASRGDTGELFF
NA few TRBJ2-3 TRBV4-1 TGCGCCAGCAGTACGGGGGCCCTGAGCACAGATACGCAGTATTTT CASSTGALSTDTQYF
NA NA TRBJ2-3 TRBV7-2 TGTGCCAGCAGCCTCTTACTTCCCTCACCGGAATTTCACGATACGCAGTATTTT CASSLLLPSPEFHDTQYF
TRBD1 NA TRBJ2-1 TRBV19 TGTGCCAGTACCTTGACAGGGGACGGTGAGCAGTTCTTC CASTLTGDGEQFF
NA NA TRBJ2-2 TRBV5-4 TGTGCCAGCAGCTTGGGGGTACAGGAGAACACCGGGGAGCTGTTTTTT CASSLGVQENTGELFF
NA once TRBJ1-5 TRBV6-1 TGTGCCAGCAGTGAATTGTCAGGCTCTTATGGCAATCAGCCCCAGCATTTT CASSELSGSYGNQPQHF
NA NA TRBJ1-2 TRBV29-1 TGCAGCGTTGAAGTGGAGCCGGACTATGGCTACACCTTC CSVEVEPDYGYTF
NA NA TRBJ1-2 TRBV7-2 TGTGCCAGCAGCTTAGTGGATCTGGGCTATGGCTACACCTTC CASSLVDLGYGYTF
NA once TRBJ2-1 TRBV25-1 TGTGCCAGCAGTGAGGTAAATTGGCGGGTCGGGTCCCATGAGCAGTTCTTC CASSEVNWRVGSHEQFF
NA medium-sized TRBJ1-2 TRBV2 TGTGCCAGCAGTGAAAAGCCGTATGGCTACACCTTC CASSEKPYGYTF
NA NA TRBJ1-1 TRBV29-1 TGCAGCGTTGTACAGTTGAACACTGAAGCTTTCTTT CSVVQLNTEAFF
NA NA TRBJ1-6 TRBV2 TGTGCCAGCAGTGAAGAGGTGGGGCCAGGCATTGGGAATTCACCCCTCCACTTT CASSEEVGPGIGNSPLHF
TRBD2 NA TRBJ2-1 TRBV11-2 TGTGCCAGCAGGTCCGGGGAGGGCTCCTACAATGAGCAGTTCTTC CASRSGEGSYNEQFF
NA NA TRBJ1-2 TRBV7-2 TGTGCCAGCAGCCAGGGGTCCGGCTATGGCTACACCTTC CASSQGSGYGYTF
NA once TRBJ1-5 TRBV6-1 TGTGCCAGCAGACCCACAAGGAATCAGCCCCAGCATTTT CASRPTRNQPQHF
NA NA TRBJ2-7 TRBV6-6 TGTGCCAGCAGTTCGCCCATGGACGTTAGCTACGAGCAGTACTTC CASSSPMDVSYEQYF
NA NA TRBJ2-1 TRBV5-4 TGTGCCAGCAGCTTTGGGACCTTGAAAGTCAATGAGCAGTTCTTC CASSFGTLKVNEQFF
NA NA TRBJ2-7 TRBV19 TGTGCCAGTAGTGCTGGTTGGGGCCTCTACGAGCAGTACTTC CASSAGWGLYEQYF
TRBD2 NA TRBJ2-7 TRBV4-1 TGCGCCAGCAGCCAAGTGGGACGGGGGGCCTACGAGCAGTACTTC CASSQVGRGAYEQYF
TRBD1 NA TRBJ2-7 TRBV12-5 TGTGCTAGTGGAGAATCCGGGACAGGGGGGAACGAGCAGTACTTC CASGESGTGGNEQYF
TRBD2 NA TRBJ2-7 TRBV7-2 TGTGCCAGCAGCTTAACGGGGGGGCCGTTGGACGAGCAGTACTTC CASSLTGGPLDEQYF
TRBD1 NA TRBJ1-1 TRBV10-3 TGTGCCATCAGTGAGACTCGGAGCGCGGAGACAGGGTCTGCCCTGACGTGTGAAGCTTTCTTT CAISETRSAETGSALTCEAFF
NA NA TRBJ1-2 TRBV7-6 TGTGCCAGCAGCCTTAACGGGGGCGGGTCTCACTATGGCTACACCTTC CASSLNGGGSHYGYTF
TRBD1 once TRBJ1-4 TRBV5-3 TGTGCCAGACCCCCGGCCGAGCGACAGGGGGTTGGTGAAAAACTGTTTTTT CARPPAERQGVGEKLFF
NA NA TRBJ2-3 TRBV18 TGTGCCAGCTCACCAGCGGGACTGCCAACGCAGTATTTT CASSPAGLPTQYF
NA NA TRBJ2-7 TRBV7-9 TGTGCCAGCAGCTTAGCGGACACCTCTATGGACGAGCAGTACTTC CASSLADTSMDEQYF
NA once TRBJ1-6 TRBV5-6 TGTGCCAGCAGCTTGATGACCGCAAATTCACCCCTCCACTTT CASSLMTANSPLHF
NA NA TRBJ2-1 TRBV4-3 TGCGCCAGCAGCCAAGGTCAAGGGGCGGAGAATGAGCAGTTCTTC CASSQGQGAENEQFF
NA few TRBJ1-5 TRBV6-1 TGTGCCAGCAGTGAAGTCGCAGGGGGCAATCAGCCCCAGCATTTT CASSEVAGGNQPQHF
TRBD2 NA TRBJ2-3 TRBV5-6 TGTGCCAGCAGATCAGGACTAGCGGGGGGTTCGGCAGATACGCAGTATTTT CASRSGLAGGSADTQYF
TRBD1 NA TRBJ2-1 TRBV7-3 TGTGCCAGCAGCGATGGGACAGGGGGATACAATGAGCAGTTCTTC CASSDGTGGYNEQFF